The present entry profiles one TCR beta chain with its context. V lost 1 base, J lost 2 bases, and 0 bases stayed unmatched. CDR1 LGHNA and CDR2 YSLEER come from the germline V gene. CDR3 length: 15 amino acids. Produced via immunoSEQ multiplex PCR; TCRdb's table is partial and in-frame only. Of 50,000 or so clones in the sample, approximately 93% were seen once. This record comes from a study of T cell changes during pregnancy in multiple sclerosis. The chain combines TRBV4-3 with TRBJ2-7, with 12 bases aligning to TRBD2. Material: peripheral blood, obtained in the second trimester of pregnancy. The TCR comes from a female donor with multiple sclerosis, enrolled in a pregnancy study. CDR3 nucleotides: TGCGCCAGCAGCCAAGGGACTAGCGGGACCTACGAGCAGTACTTC. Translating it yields CASSQGTSGTYEQYF.